A selection of T cell receptor beta chains follows, all from one sample in a study of spatial heterogeneity in lung cancer. Using its own MiXCR run on the 5' RACE reads, TCRdb lists one record per CDR3 protein. The data hold around 40,000 distinct CDR3 sequences, with about 6% observed a single time. The starting material was PBMCs, obtained at surgery. The receptors stem from a male donor with early-stage non-small cell lung cancer. CDR3s include the opening cysteine and the closing phenylalanine or tryptophan. Each record gives: V gene, D gene, clone size, J gene, CDR3 DNA, CDR3 protein. A D gene is named only where the DNA matches it firmly. Part of the rows lack a size; the others show once, few, many or a class for expanded clones.

TRBV29-1,TRBD1,many,TRBJ2-1,TGCAGCATACGACAGGGTGGCTACAATGAGCAGTTCTTC,CSIRQGGYNEQFF
TRBV10-3,-,many,TRBJ2-7,TGTGCCATCAGCCCGGCCGCGGGGCCCTACGAGCAGTACTTC,CAISPAAGPYEQYF
TRBV6-5,-,many,TRBJ1-1,TGTGCCAGCACCCGAGAGGGATCCACTGAAGCTTTCTTT,CASTREGSTEAFF
TRBV12-3/TRBV12-4,TRBD1,many,TRBJ2-4,TGTGCCAGCAGGTTAGGGGGCTTCGGAAACATTCAGTACTTC,CASRLGGFGNIQYF
TRBV4-3,TRBD1,many,TRBJ1-4,TGCGCCAGCAGCCACTCGCGGACAGGGGCGTGGACGGCAACTAATGAAAAACTGTTTTTT,CASSHSRTGAWTATNEKLFF
TRBV4-1,-,many,TRBJ2-1,TGCGCCAGCAGCCAAGTTTGGTCCACGAGCTCCTACAATGAGCAGTTCTTC,CASSQVWSTSSYNEQFF
TRBV6-6,-,few,TRBJ2-1,TGTGCCAGCAGTTCAGGAGGGGGCTCCTACAATGAGCAGTTCTTC,CASSSGGGSYNEQFF
TRBV18,-,many,TRBJ1-3,TGTGCCAGCTCACCCGCCGCGGGGTCCAGGTCCAACACCATATATTTT,CASSPAAGSRSNTIYF
TRBV10-3,TRBD2,many,TRBJ2-1,TGTGCCATCAAGGCTAGCGGGGGGGTCCTCTCCTACAATGAGCAGTTCTTC,CAIKASGGVLSYNEQFF
TRBV7-8,-,few,TRBJ2-7,TGTGCCAGCAGCTTAGAGGCAGGCGGCTACGAGCAGTACTTC,CASSLEAGGYEQYF
TRBV14,TRBD1,many,TRBJ2-7,TGTGCCAGCAGCCGAGCCAGCCGGGACAGGACCTACGAGCAGTACTTC,CASSRASRDRTYEQYF
TRBV9,-,-,TRBJ1-3,TGTGCCAGCAGCGTAGCCCAGGGCCCCTCTGGAAACACCATATATTTT,CASSVAQGPSGNTIYF
TRBV6-2/TRBV6-3,-,-,TRBJ1-1,TGTGCCAGCAGCCTAGTCATGAACACTGAAGCTTTCTTT,CASSLVMNTEAFF
TRBV12-3/TRBV12-4,-,many,TRBJ1-3,TGTGCCAGCAGTTTAGGACAGGTCTCTGGAAACACCATATATTTT,CASSLGQVSGNTIYF
TRBV29-1,-,many,TRBJ2-7,TGCAGCGTTCGGGGTGAGGGAATAGGAGAGCAGTACTTC,CSVRGEGIGEQYF
TRBV9,-,few,TRBJ1-1,TGTGCCAGCAGCCAGGGCCTAAACACTGAAGCTTTCTTT,CASSQGLNTEAFF
TRBV7-2,-,few,TRBJ1-2,TGTGCCAGCAGCTTAGACAGGGTCAACTATGGCTACACCTTC,CASSLDRVNYGYTF
TRBV13,-,few,TRBJ2-7,TGTGCCAGCAGCCCCGCTTCAGGGGGGCTAGACGAGCAGTACTTC,CASSPASGGLDEQYF
TRBV21-1,-,many,TRBJ2-7,TGTGCCAGCAGCAAATCAGGGGCTAGCGGAGAGGGGGAGCAGTACTTC,CASSKSGASGEGEQYF
TRBV3-1,-,few,TRBJ1-4,TGTGCCAGCAGCCCAAGCGGGAGGGGAACTAATGAAAAACTGTTTTTT,CASSPSGRGTNEKLFF
TRBV12-3/TRBV12-4,-,many,TRBJ2-7,TGTGCCAGCAGTTTGGCGGGGGCCGGCCCGGACGAGCAGTACTTC,CASSLAGAGPDEQYF
TRBV2,-,many,TRBJ2-6,TGTGCCACCAATGGGGCCAACGTCCTGACTTTC,CATNGANVLTF
TRBV2,-,many,TRBJ2-3,TGTGCCAGCAGTTGGGGCGGGGACACAGATACGCAGTATTTT,CASSWGGDTDTQYF
TRBV6-5,-,many,TRBJ1-5,TGTGCCAGCAGCGGGTTCGACAATCAGCCCCAGCATTTT,CASSGFDNQPQHF
TRBV20-1,TRBD1,many,TRBJ1-5,TGCAGTGCTAGAGATCGACAGGGGTTCGTTCAGCCCCAGCATTTT,CSARDRQGFVQPQHF
TRBV29-1,-,many,TRBJ2-3,TGCAGCGTTGAAGAACGGCAGGGAGGGGGAAATACGCAGTATTTT,CSVEERQGGGNTQYF
TRBV6-1,-,few,TRBJ2-6,TGTGCCAGCAGTGGATCAGGGGTTTCTGGGGCCAACGTCCTGACTTTC,CASSGSGVSGANVLTF
TRBV27,TRBD2,few,TRBJ2-3,TGTGCCAGCAGAGTCTCGGGGGGGCCCACAGATACGCAGTATTTT,CASRVSGGPTDTQYF
TRBV4-1,-,many,TRBJ1-4,TGCGCCAGCAGCTTCACAGGGTTACCTAATGAAAAACTGTTTTTT,CASSFTGLPNEKLFF
TRBV3-1,TRBD1,many,TRBJ1-1,TGTGCCAGCAGCCTTCGGACAGGTTTTGAAGCTTTCTTT,CASSLRTGFEAFF
TRBV27,-,many,TRBJ2-6,TGTGCCAGCAGTATCTCCACCCCCGGGGCAGGGTACTCTGGGGCCAACGTCCTGACTTTC,CASSISTPGAGYSGANVLTF
TRBV2,TRBD2,few,TRBJ2-3,TGTGCCAGCAGAGCGGGACTAGCGGGTTTCAGCACAGATACGCAGTATTTT,CASRAGLAGFSTDTQYF
TRBV7-8,-,few,TRBJ2-7,TGTGCCAGCAGCTTAGGTCGGGTAACCTACGAGCAGTACTTC,CASSLGRVTYEQYF
TRBV5-6,-,few,TRBJ1-6,TGTGCCAGCAGCTTGGGACAGGCGATACCCCTCCACTTT,CASSLGQAIPLHF
TRBV9,-,many,TRBJ2-1,TGTGCCAGCAGCGTGGAGACCCGGAAGCATGAGCAGTTCTTC,CASSVETRKHEQFF
TRBV2,-,few,TRBJ1-2,TGTGCCAGCAGTGAATACAGAAGCTATGGCTACACCTTC,CASSEYRSYGYTF
TRBV12-3/TRBV12-4,-,many,TRBJ2-1,TGTGCCAGCAGACTTAAGGACTTCTCCTCCTACAATGAGCAGTTCTTC,CASRLKDFSSYNEQFF
TRBV30,-,many,TRBJ2-1,TGTGCCTGGAAGGGGCAGTGGAATGAGCAGTTCTTC,CAWKGQWNEQFF
TRBV7-2,-,-,TRBJ2-7,TGTGCCAGCAGCTCAGTTGGCCACTCCTACGAGCAGTACTTC,CASSSVGHSYEQYF
TRBV6-2/TRBV6-3,-,many,TRBJ1-5,TGTGCCAGCAGGGCCACGCCAGGGAGTCAGCCCCAGCATTTT,CASRATPGSQPQHF
TRBV7-3,-,few,TRBJ1-1,TGTGCCAGCAGCTTAACGGGGGCTGGCACTGAAGCTTTCTTT,CASSLTGAGTEAFF
TRBV10-3,TRBD1,many,TRBJ1-5,TGTGCCATCAGTGGGACAGGGAATAGCAATCAGCCCCAGCATTTT,CAISGTGNSNQPQHF
TRBV30,-,many,TRBJ2-2,TGTGCCTGGAGCCAATCAGGGAGCACCGGGGAGCTGTTTTTT,CAWSQSGSTGELFF
TRBV30,TRBD1,-,TRBJ2-2,TGTGCCTGGAGTTTACAGGGGCCCGTGAACACCGGGGAGCTGTTTTTT,CAWSLQGPVNTGELFF
TRBV2,-,many,TRBJ2-7,TGTGCCGGATGGTCCGGCTTTAGCCACGAGCAGTACTTC,CAGWSGFSHEQYF
TRBV12-3/TRBV12-4,-,many,TRBJ1-4,TGTGCCAGCAGAGACACAGGGCCAAATGAAAAACTGTTTTTT,CASRDTGPNEKLFF
TRBV3-1,-,few,TRBJ2-7,TGTGCCAGCAGCCAAGATATAAACCCGTATTACGAGCAGTACTTC,CASSQDINPYYEQYF
TRBV28,-,many,TRBJ2-2,TGTGCCAGCCCTACCCCTGAGGGCCCGAACACCGGGGAGCTGTTTTTT,CASPTPEGPNTGELFF
TRBV11-2,-,many,TRBJ2-5,TGTGCCAGCAGCCCTGGGACCCAAGAGACCCAGTACTTC,CASSPGTQETQYF
TRBV12-3/TRBV12-4,-,many,TRBJ2-2,TGTGCCAGCAGCTCCCGCACCGGGGAGCTGTTTTTT,CASSSRTGELFF